Presented here are 5 T cell receptor beta chains from one specimen sequenced in a study of type 1 and type 2 diabetes patients. PCR was run on genomic DNA. The TCR beta CDR3 region was amplified using 30 forward and 13 reverse primers. Each CDR3 protein is one row after TCRdb ran MiXCR on the multiplex PCR reads. The sample includes about 270,000 distinct CDR3 sequences, over 45% of them seen just once. Sequencing was done on a sample of peripheral blood mononuclear cells (PBMCs). Receptor source: a young man with type 2 diabetes.

As regards this clonotype: This likely comes from a read error, as the CDR3 has no conserved phenylalanine or tryptophan at its end. As DNA, the CDR3 is TGTGCCAGCAGTTACTCGACTAGCGGGAGTTACGAGCAGTACTAC. Translation gives CASSYSTSGSYEQYY. This chain uses TRBV6-5 with TRBJ2-7; 12 bases align to TRBD2. The CDR3 is 15 residues long. V shed 0 bases and J 4 bases; nucleotides not matched to a gene: 1. The germline V gene has CDR1 MNHEY and CDR2 SVGAGI.

This clonotype has a handful of counts. This rearrangement joins TRBV7-3 to TRBJ1-1, with 7 bases that match TRBD1. The germline CDR1 and CDR2 sequences are SGHTA and FQGTGA. The CDR3 has 15 amino acids. With V trimmed by 5 bases and J by 6 bases, 12 bases remained unmatched. The CDR3 loop reads CASSRKARDSPEAFF. The CDR3 DNA sequence: TGTGCCAGCAGCCGAAAAGCCCGGGACAGCCCTGAAGCTTTCTTT.

This sequence joins TRBV6-5 and TRBJ2-6; no definite D call. V gave up 4 bases and J gave up 8 bases, with 12 bases separating them. The CDR3 has 14 amino acids. Germline CDR1 MNHEY, CDR2 SVGAGI. The CDR3 reads CASSSSSSPNVLTF. The CDR3, as DNA: TGTGCCAGCAGTTCCTCGTCCAGCCCCAACGTCCTGACTTTC.

This rearrangement joins TRBV10-3 to TRBJ2-7; D gene uncertain. This CDR3 is built from 16 residues. The germline V gene has CDR1 ENHRY and CDR2 SYGVKD. Trimming shortened V by 2 bases and J by 3 bases, and 17 bases separated the two germline ends. The CDR3 spells CAISETLRKTNYEQYF. In DNA, the CDR3 is TGTGCCATCAGTGAGACTCTCAGGAAAACGAACTACGAGCAGTACTTC.

Here the CDR3 DNA reads TGTGCCAGCAGCCAAGGGGGCTGGGGCACCTACAATGAGCAGTTCTTC. Amino acid sequence: CASSQGGWGTYNEQFF. The genes are TRBV7-8 and TRBJ2-1, with 7 bases aligning to TRBD1. V lost 5 bases, J lost 2 bases, and 9 bases stayed unmatched. Germline CDR1 and CDR2: SGHVS and FQNEAQ. The CDR3 covers 16 residues.